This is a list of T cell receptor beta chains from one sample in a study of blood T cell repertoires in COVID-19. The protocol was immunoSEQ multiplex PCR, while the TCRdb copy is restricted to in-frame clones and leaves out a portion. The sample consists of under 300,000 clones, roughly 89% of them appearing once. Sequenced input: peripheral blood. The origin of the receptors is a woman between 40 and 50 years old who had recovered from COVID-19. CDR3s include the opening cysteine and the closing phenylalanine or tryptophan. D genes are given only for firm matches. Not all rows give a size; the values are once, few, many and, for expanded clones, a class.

cdr3_aa: CASSLLGQINEKLFF; cdr3_nt: TGCGCCAGCAGCTTGTTGGGACAGATTAATGAAAAACTGTTTTTT; d_call: TRBD1; clone_size: once; j_call: TRBJ1-4; v_call: TRBV5-1
cdr3_aa: CASSGQSMGTDTQYF; cdr3_nt: TGTGCCAGCAGCGGACAGTCAATGGGCACAGATACGCAGTATTTT; d_call: .; clone_size: .; j_call: TRBJ2-3; v_call: TRBV7-9
cdr3_aa: CASSVEGTGRDTQYF; cdr3_nt: TGTGCCAGCAGCGTAGAGGGGACGGGGAGGGATACGCAGTATTTT; d_call: .; clone_size: .; j_call: TRBJ2-3; v_call: TRBV9
cdr3_aa: CASSVGQGRKSETQYF; cdr3_nt: TGTGCCAGCAGCGTAGGTCAGGGGCGGAAATCGGAGACCCAGTACTTC; d_call: .; clone_size: .; j_call: TRBJ2-5; v_call: TRBV9
cdr3_aa: CASSVTSGIADTQYF; cdr3_nt: TGCGCCAGCAGTGTGACTAGCGGGATCGCAGATACGCAGTATTTT; d_call: TRBD2; clone_size: .; j_call: TRBJ2-3; v_call: TRBV10-2
cdr3_aa: CASSLNSANTGELFF; cdr3_nt: TGCGCCAGCAGCTTAAATTCTGCGAACACCGGGGAGCTGTTTTTT; d_call: .; clone_size: .; j_call: TRBJ2-2; v_call: TRBV5-1
cdr3_aa: CASSPPSAGDTQYF; cdr3_nt: TGTGCCAGCTCACCACCTAGCGCAGGAGATACGCAGTATTTT; d_call: .; clone_size: once; j_call: TRBJ2-3; v_call: TRBV18
cdr3_aa: CASSLFGTGVQNEQFF; cdr3_nt: TGTGCCAGTAGCCTATTCGGGACAGGGGTCCAAAATGAGCAGTTCTTC; d_call: TRBD1; clone_size: .; j_call: TRBJ2-1; v_call: TRBV19
cdr3_aa: CASCLGQNTEAFF; cdr3_nt: TGCGCCAGCTGCCTAGGACAGAACACTGAAGCTTTCTTT; d_call: .; clone_size: .; j_call: TRBJ1-1; v_call: TRBV5-1
cdr3_aa: CASSIGQGFAYEQYF; cdr3_nt: TGTGCCAGCAGCATAGGACAGGGCTTCGCCTACGAGCAGTACTTC; d_call: TRBD1; clone_size: .; j_call: TRBJ2-7; v_call: TRBV5-4
cdr3_aa: CASSFPAGGREQFF; cdr3_nt: TGTGCCAGCAGCTTCCCTGCGGGAGGGCGAGAGCAGTTCTTC; d_call: TRBD2; clone_size: few; j_call: TRBJ2-1; v_call: TRBV7-6
cdr3_aa: CASSLGYGYNEQFF; cdr3_nt: TGTGCCAGCAGCTTGGGATACGGTTACAATGAGCAGTTCTTC; d_call: .; clone_size: .; j_call: TRBJ2-1; v_call: TRBV5-6
cdr3_aa: CARERDAGNTGELFF; cdr3_nt: TGTGCCAGAGAGCGGGATGCGGGGAACACCGGGGAGCTGTTTTTT; d_call: TRBD2; clone_size: .; j_call: TRBJ2-2; v_call: TRBV2
cdr3_aa: CASTETPGQGSGANVLTF; cdr3_nt: TGTGCCAGCACCGAAACTCCGGGACAGGGCTCTGGGGCCAACGTCCTGACTTTC; d_call: TRBD1; clone_size: once; j_call: TRBJ2-6; v_call: TRBV5-5
cdr3_aa: CASSPSPLSGRSNRDTGELFF; cdr3_nt: TGTGCCAGCAGCCCTAGCCCTTTGAGCGGGAGGTCTAACAGGGACACCGGGGAGCTGTTTTTT; d_call: TRBD2; clone_size: .; j_call: TRBJ2-2; v_call: TRBV3-1/TRBV3-2
cdr3_aa: CASSPRDRGQETQYF; cdr3_nt: TGCGCCAGCAGCCCCCGGGACAGGGGGCAAGAGACCCAGTACTTC; d_call: TRBD1; clone_size: .; j_call: TRBJ2-5; v_call: TRBV5-1
cdr3_aa: CASSPDEGSGNTIYF; cdr3_nt: TGTGCCAGCTCACCGGATGAGGGCTCTGGAAACACCATATATTTT; d_call: .; clone_size: .; j_call: TRBJ1-3; v_call: TRBV18
cdr3_aa: CATLDRVNTGELFF; cdr3_nt: TGTGCCACATTAGACAGGGTGAACACCGGGGAGCTGTTTTTT; d_call: TRBD1; clone_size: .; j_call: TRBJ2-2; v_call: TRBV6-5
cdr3_aa: CASSYQGGFEKLFF; cdr3_nt: TGTGCCAGCAGCTACCAGGGGGGATTTGAAAAACTGTTTTTT; d_call: TRBD1; clone_size: .; j_call: TRBJ1-4; v_call: TRBV7-2
cdr3_aa: CASSQLPGQGAHRGTEAFF; cdr3_nt: TGTGCCAGCAGCCAACTTCCCGGACAGGGGGCCCACCGGGGGACTGAAGCTTTCTTT; d_call: TRBD1; clone_size: .; j_call: TRBJ1-1; v_call: TRBV14
cdr3_aa: CASSLARFFGVDNVLTF; cdr3_nt: TGTGCCAGCAGCTTAGCGCGGTTCTTCGGAGTTGACAACGTCCTGACTTTC; d_call: .; clone_size: .; j_call: TRBJ2-6; v_call: TRBV7-8
cdr3_aa: CASSSPAGVVDTQYF; cdr3_nt: TGTGCCAGCAGCTCACCAGCGGGAGTTGTAGATACGCAGTATTTT; d_call: TRBD2; clone_size: .; j_call: TRBJ2-3; v_call: TRBV5-4
cdr3_aa: CASSSPSDSRETQYF; cdr3_nt: TGTGCCAGCAGCTCCCCCTCGGACAGTCGCGAGACCCAGTACTTC; d_call: .; clone_size: .; j_call: TRBJ2-5; v_call: TRBV13
cdr3_aa: CASSLDGAPGELFF; cdr3_nt: TGCGCCAGCAGCTTGGATGGGGCTCCCGGGGAGCTGTTTTTT; d_call: .; clone_size: .; j_call: TRBJ2-2; v_call: TRBV5-1
cdr3_aa: CASSQDRGLYNEQFF; cdr3_nt: TGCGCCAGCAGCCAAGATAGGGGACTATACAATGAGCAGTTCTTC; d_call: TRBD2; clone_size: .; j_call: TRBJ2-1; v_call: TRBV4-3
cdr3_aa: CASSQDRGTGELFF; cdr3_nt: TGCGCCAGCAGCCAAGACCGGGGAACCGGGGAGCTGTTTTTT; d_call: .; clone_size: .; j_call: TRBJ2-2; v_call: TRBV4-1
cdr3_aa: CASSLSDGAAGELFF; cdr3_nt: TGCGCCAGCAGCCTATCGGACGGAGCGGCCGGGGAGCTGTTTTTT; d_call: .; clone_size: .; j_call: TRBJ2-2; v_call: TRBV5-1
cdr3_aa: CASSPGNSYEQYF; cdr3_nt: TGCGCCAGCAGCCCGGGGAACTCCTACGAGCAGTACTTC; d_call: .; clone_size: .; j_call: TRBJ2-7; v_call: TRBV5-1
cdr3_aa: CAIRGQGQYSGNTIYF; cdr3_nt: TGTGCCATCAGAGGACAGGGGCAATACTCTGGAAACACCATATATTTT; d_call: TRBD1; clone_size: .; j_call: TRBJ1-3; v_call: TRBV10-3
cdr3_aa: CAIRTGDPGAFF; cdr3_nt: TGTGCTATTCGAACCGGGGATCCGGGGGCTTTCTTT; d_call: .; clone_size: .; j_call: TRBJ1-1; v_call: TRBV12-5
cdr3_aa: CASSLSVSGRASEQFF; cdr3_nt: TGTGCCAGTAGTCTATCAGTTAGCGGGAGGGCCAGTGAGCAGTTCTTC; d_call: TRBD2; clone_size: .; j_call: TRBJ2-1; v_call: TRBV19
cdr3_aa: CASRTLAGTSYEQYF; cdr3_nt: TGTGCCAGCAGGACTCTGGCGGGGACGTCGTACGAGCAGTACTTC; d_call: .; clone_size: .; j_call: TRBJ2-7; v_call: TRBV6-5
cdr3_aa: CASSPYTGLSNTGELFF; cdr3_nt: TGTGCCAGCAGTCCGTATACCGGACTGTCGAACACCGGGGAGCTGTTTTTT; d_call: .; clone_size: .; j_call: TRBJ2-2; v_call: TRBV27
cdr3_aa: CASSFGDRGYNEQFF; cdr3_nt: TGCGCCAGCAGCTTCGGGGACAGGGGTTACAATGAGCAGTTCTTC; d_call: TRBD1; clone_size: few; j_call: TRBJ2-1; v_call: TRBV5-1
cdr3_aa: CASIDPGESPQHF; cdr3_nt: TGTGCCAGCATTGACCCGGGGGAATCGCCCCAGCATTTT; d_call: .; clone_size: once; j_call: TRBJ1-5; v_call: TRBV28
cdr3_aa: CASTSPQATGANVLTF; cdr3_nt: TGTGCCAGTACTTCCCCCCAGGCTACTGGGGCCAACGTCCTGACTTTC; d_call: .; clone_size: once; j_call: TRBJ2-6; v_call: TRBV19
cdr3_aa: CASSLARQGNEKLFF; cdr3_nt: TGTGCCAGCAGCCTAGCTCGCCAGGGTAATGAAAAACTGTTTTTT; d_call: .; clone_size: .; j_call: TRBJ1-4; v_call: TRBV7-9
cdr3_aa: CASSVAGVDTQYF; cdr3_nt: TGTGCCAGCAGCGTAGCGGGGGTAGATACGCAGTATTTT; d_call: .; clone_size: .; j_call: TRBJ2-3; v_call: TRBV9